The clone carrying this TCR beta chain was observed a handful of times. Its specificity is unknown. The CDR3 is made up of 15 amino acids. Per germline, CDR1 MDHEN and CDR2 SYDVKM. V dropped 9 bases and J dropped 0 bases, with 12 bases sitting between them. Isolated RNA was reverse transcribed in full, so expressed TCRB transcripts were sequenced. Generated by immunoSEQ multiplex PCR, the TCRdb table keeps only in-frame clones and is missing some. The table records roughly 180,000 clones, around 7.8% of them present only once. The data originate from a study of beta chain features in type 1 diabetes. Study-wide results and caveats: TCRB CDR3s were moderately but significantly shorter in Type 1 diabetes patients in all four CD4+ subsets.

Only one heparinised blood draw was taken per donor, and its volume averaged about 120 mL. Via CD45RO/CCR7/CD25/CD127/CD95/CD27, cells of the CD4+ naive, central memory, regulatory and stem cell-like memory subsets were sorted. Purities over 98% were achieved in all sorted populations. The chain combines TRBV28 with TRBJ1-6, with a possible D match to TRBD1 (6 bases). Sequencing was performed on central memory CD4+ T cells from blood. The TCR sequence derives from a woman aged 40 to 50 with type 1 diabetes. CDR3 nucleotides: TGTGCCAGTAGGACAGCGAGCTCCTATAATTCACCCCTCCACTTT. It yields the protein CASRTASSYNSPLHF.